This T cell receptor (beta chain) was found in a study of blood T cell repertoires in COVID-19. Germline CDR1 reads KGHSH; CDR2 reads LQKENI. This CDR3 spans 17 amino acids. V lost 2 bases to trimming and J lost 1 base, with 16 bases between them. The authors' processing: Amplification from reference gene primers served as the basis for estimated nucleated cell counts. Using immunoSEQ multiplex PCR, the repertoire was profiled, and TCRdb retains in-frame clones only, with some absent. V and J calls and clone size are given by that table; D and trimming were obtained from the DNA. The sample contains around 160,000 clones, roughly 80% of which appear only once.

The receptor's source is a woman between 40 and 55 years old with active or convalescent COVID-19. Source material: peripheral blood. The rearrangement links TRBV18 to TRBJ2-3; D might be TRBD2 (6 bases). In DNA, the CDR3 is TGTGCCAGCTCACCATTCGCCCCGGGGGATGGCACAGATACGCAGTATTTT. Translation: CASSPFAPGDGTDTQYF.